This is a list of T cell receptor beta chains from one sample in a study of cytomegalovirus exposure and HLA in healthy donors. The repertoire was sequenced with immunoSEQ multiplex PCR; TCRdb's copy has only in-frame clones and lacks some. Of more than 50,000 clones in the sample, approximately 70% are singletons; the top ten hold roughly 22%. Material for sequencing was PBMCs. These receptor sequences come from a woman in her 50s in good health and CMV-seropositive. Each CDR3 is given with its conserved first and last residue. D genes are given only for firm matches. The size of a clone is reported for some rows only, either as once, few or many, or as a class for expanded clones.

size	V	D	J	CDR3	DNA
few	TRBV11-3	TRBD2	TRBJ2-2	CASSARTSGRSTGELFF	TGTGCCAGCAGCGCCCGGACTAGCGGGAGGTCCACCGGGGAGCTGTTTTTT
.	TRBV6-5	TRBD2	TRBJ2-4	CASSKGGGAKNIQYF	TGTGCCAGCAGTAAAGGCGGGGGGGCCAAGAACATTCAGTACTTC
.	TRBV28	.	TRBJ1-1	CASRQAGTEAFF	TGTGCCAGCAGGCAGGCGGGCACTGAAGCTTTCTTT
.	TRBV9	TRBD2	TRBJ2-3	CASSVSGGITDTQYF	TGTGCCAGCAGCGTTAGCGGGGGGATCACAGATACGCAGTATTTT
.	TRBV7-2	.	TRBJ2-7	CASSSTGSYEQYF	TGTGCCAGCAGCTCTACAGGGAGCTACGAGCAGTACTTC
.	TRBV5-6	.	TRBJ1-3	CASSYWTRHFSGNTIYF	TGTGCCAGCAGTTACTGGACACGCCATTTCTCTGGAAACACCATATATTTT
.	TRBV28	TRBD2	TRBJ2-7	CASSSPRTSGRSGDLF	TGTGCCAGCAGTTCTCCCCGGACTAGCGGGAGAAGTGGGGACCTCTTC
.	TRBV7-2	TRBD2	TRBJ2-7	CASSFAGGPTYEQYF	TGTGCCAGCAGCTTTGCGGGAGGGCCCACCTACGAGCAGTACTTC
.	TRBV7-2	.	TRBJ1-2	CASSLEQARGYTF	TGTGCCAGCAGCTTAGAGCAGGCCCGTGGCTACACCTTC
.	TRBV5-4	TRBD1	TRBJ1-2	CASSSPEAGGYGRGYTF	TGTGCCAGCAGCTCTCCAGAGGCAGGGGGCTACGGGAGGGGCTACACCTTC
.	TRBV6-5	.	TRBJ1-2	CASSTGAYGYTF	TGTGCCAGCAGCACAGGTGCCTATGGCTACACCTTC
.	TRBV27	.	TRBJ2-2	CASSLSSLGPELFF	TGTGCCAGCAGTTTATCTTCCCTGGGGCCGGAGCTGTTTTTT
.	TRBV7-3	.	TRBJ2-1	CASSLTPLSEQFF	TGTGCCAGCAGCTTAACGCCGTTGAGTGAGCAGTTCTTC
.	TRBV6-1	.	TRBJ2-7	CASSEYGASYEQYF	TGTGCCAGCAGTGAATACGGAGCCTCCTACGAGCAGTACTTC
.	TRBV7-8	TRBD1	TRBJ2-5	CASGFGQGETQYF	TGTGCCAGCGGGTTCGGACAGGGAGAGACCCAGTACTTC
few	TRBV10-2	.	TRBJ2-2	CASSERGLGTGELFF	TGCGCCAGCAGTGAGAGGGGGTTAGGCACCGGGGAGCTGTTTTTT
.	TRBV6-4	TRBD2	TRBJ2-1	CASSPSSGKRFF	TGTGCCAGCAGCCCCTCCAGCGGGAAAAGGTTCTTC
.	TRBV18	.	TRBJ2-1	CASSQGTLIKGNEQFF	TGTGCCAGCTCACAAGGGACACTCATTAAGGGCAATGAGCAGTTCTTC
.	TRBV4-2	TRBD2	TRBJ2-3	CASSQGLAGSTDTQYF	TGTGCCAGCAGCCAAGGACTAGCGGGGAGCACAGATACGCAGTATTTT
few	TRBV19	.	TRBJ1-5	CASSTIPFRVHNQPQHF	TGTGCCAGTAGTACCATACCGTTTCGGGTCCACAATCAGCCCCAGCATTTT
.	TRBV2	.	TRBJ1-6	CASMGQVNSPLHF	TGTGCCAGCATGGGTCAGGTGAATTCACCCCTCCACTTT
.	TRBV18	.	TRBJ2-5	CASSPQRGAQETQYF	TGTGCCAGCTCGCCTCAACGGGGGGCCCAAGAGACCCAGTACTTC
.	TRBV4-3	.	TRBJ2-6	CASSQNLAFDSSGANVLTF	TGCGCCAGCAGCCAAAATCTGGCTTTCGACAGCTCTGGGGCCAACGTCCTGACTTTC
few	TRBV15	.	TRBJ1-5	CATSRDESPQHF	TGTGCCACCAGCAGAGATGAGTCTCCCCAGCATTTT
few	TRBV5-1	TRBD1	TRBJ2-2	CASSGRTGGQGELFF	TGCGCCAGCAGCGGGAGGACAGGGGGCCAGGGGGAGCTGTTTTTT
.	TRBV7-8	TRBD2	TRBJ2-5	CASSLVAGGQETQYF	TGTGCCAGCAGCTTAGTCGCGGGGGGTCAAGAGACCCAGTACTTC
.	TRBV4-3	.	TRBJ2-3	CASSQLRADTQYF	TGCGCCAGCAGCCAATTGAGAGCAGATACGCAGTATTTT
.	TRBV7-9	.	TRBJ2-3	CASSLERDTQYF	TGTGCCAGCAGCTTAGAACGGGATACGCAGTATTTT
.	TRBV28	TRBD2	TRBJ2-5	CASSLAGVQETQYF	TGTGCCAGCAGTTTGGCGGGAGTGCAAGAGACCCAGTACTTC
many	TRBV7-3	TRBD2	TRBJ2-3	CASALAGVGIDTQYF	TGTGCCAGCGCACTAGCGGGAGTTGGAATAGATACGCAGTATTTT
.	TRBV13	.	TRBJ1-4	CASSSKATRSEKLFF	TGTGCCAGCAGCTCTAAGGCCACGCGGAGTGAAAAACTGTTTTTT
.	TRBV18	TRBD1	TRBJ1-1	CASRTGENTEAFF	TGTGCCAGCCGGACAGGGGAGAATACTGAAGCTTTCTTT
.	TRBV14	TRBD2	TRBJ2-7	CASRLSSGYEQYF	TGTGCCAGCAGACTGTCTAGCGGTTACGAGCAGTACTTC
few	TRBV28	.	TRBJ1-1	CASRTLTGSTEAFF	TGTGCCAGCAGGACCCTAACAGGCTCCACTGAAGCTTTCTTT
few	TRBV7-9	.	TRBJ1-1	CASSSRGGEGTEAFF	TGTGCCAGCAGCTCGCGGGGTGGAGAGGGAACTGAAGCTTTCTTT
once	TRBV7-9	.	TRBJ2-5	CASSSEGAGETQYF	TGTGCCAGCAGCAGCGAGGGGGCGGGGGAGACCCAGTACTTC
few	TRBV7-9	.	TRBJ2-5	CASSALRGGRQETQYF	TGTGCCAGCAGCGCTCTTAGGGGGGGCCGGCAGGAGACCCAGTACTTC
.	TRBV18	TRBD1	TRBJ1-5	CASSYDRVANQPQHF	TGTGCCAGCTCATACGACAGGGTCGCTAATCAGCCCCAGCATTTT
.	TRBV7-9	TRBD2	TRBJ2-7	CASSLESGSRPYEQYF	TGTGCCAGCAGCTTAGAGAGCGGGAGTAGGCCCTACGAGCAGTACTTC
.	TRBV7-9	.	TRBJ2-7	CASSLFPREEQYF	TGTGCCAGCAGCTTATTTCCTAGGGAGGAGCAGTACTTC
.	TRBV4-1	TRBD1	TRBJ2-7	CASSQGTGKGAIEQYF	TGCGCCAGCAGCCAAGGTACAGGGAAGGGGGCTATCGAGCAGTACTTC
.	TRBV2	.	TRBJ1-1	CASSEGRSGDTEAFF	TGTGCCAGCAGTGAGGGGAGGTCCGGGGACACTGAAGCTTTCTTT
.	TRBV28	TRBD2	TRBJ2-1	CASSLFETSGGRRFF	TGTGCCAGCAGTTTATTTGAGACTAGCGGGGGTCGGCGGTTCTTC
once	TRBV4-3	.	TRBJ2-3	CASSQDTEEITDTQYF	TGCGCCAGCAGCCAAGATACTGAGGAGATCACAGATACGCAGTATTTT
.	TRBV2	TRBD2	TRBJ2-1	CASSEASLVAPSFRWTSGREEQFF	TGTGCCAGCAGTGAAGCCTCCTTGGTTGCGCCCTCTTTCCGATGGACTAGCGGGAGGGAAGAGCAGTTCTTC
.	TRBV5-4	.	TRBJ1-2	CASSFTGGPYGYTF	TGTGCCAGCAGCTTCACCGGGGGACCCTATGGCTACACCTTC
.	TRBV9	TRBD1	TRBJ1-1	CASSAGQGRAEAFF	TGTGCCAGCAGCGCCGGACAGGGACGGGCTGAAGCTTTCTTT
.	TRBV4-1	.	TRBJ1-4	CASSQDLRGEKLFF	TGCGCCAGCAGCCAAGATCTAAGGGGGGAAAAACTGTTTTTT
.	TRBV5-1	.	TRBJ1-1	CASSLGSMNTEAFF	TGCGCCAGCAGCTTGGGATCTATGAACACTGAAGCTTTCTTT
once	TRBV7-2	TRBD2	TRBJ2-3	CASSLVQTSPASPNTQYF	TGTGCCAGCAGCTTAGTCCAGACTAGCCCCGCTTCCCCTAATACGCAGTATTTT
few	TRBV4-3	TRBD1	TRBJ2-7	CASSQELGGGYEQYF	TGCGCCAGCAGCCAAGAATTAGGGGGCGGCTACGAGCAGTACTTC
.	TRBV4-1	.	TRBJ2-7	CASSQAGSLGVPTYEQYF	TGCGCCAGCAGCCAAGCGGGTAGTTTAGGGGTACCCACCTACGAGCAGTACTTC
.	TRBV19	TRBD2	TRBJ2-1	CASSILSGRDNEQFF	TGTGCCAGTAGTATTCTAAGCGGGAGGGACAATGAGCAGTTCTTC